One T cell receptor beta chain is described in this entry. Its antigen is unidentified. Germline lookup yields CDR1 MNHNS and CDR2 SASEGT. This CDR3 is 14 amino acids long. V was cut by 0 bases and J by 4 bases, with 10 bases left in between. Tissue from the graft was processed to free its intraepithelial and lamina propria lymphocytes. The sample is drawn from a study of graft-versus-host responses after intestinal transplantation. At the level of the study: In this cohort, recipients had multivisceral, liver-intestinal, or isolated intestinal transplants. Once they had received anti-thymocyte globulin induction, all recipients took tacrolimus and steroids for around three years.

Notes on the study in general: Detection of GvH clones occurred in recipient marrow, and some had their first appearance in ileum or blood. Clonal ratios of graft-versus-host to host-versus-graft in allografts were high for patients exhibiting graft-donor T cell macrochimerism.

Sequencing was performed with immunoSEQ multiplex PCR; in TCRdb, only in-frame clones are kept and a portion is missing. Of over 60,000 clones listed, approximately 88% are singletons. The chain links TRBV6-1 to TRBJ2-7; D assignment may be TRBD1 or TRBD2 (5 bases each). The specimen comprised ileum tissue, sampled 350 to 400 days after transplant. This TCR came from a human patient who received an intestinal transplant, so some T cells may come from the graft donor. In nucleotides, the CDR3 is TGTGCCAGCAGTGAAGCTTCGGGGCCATACGAGCAGTACTTC. Protein sequence: CASSEASGPYEQYF.